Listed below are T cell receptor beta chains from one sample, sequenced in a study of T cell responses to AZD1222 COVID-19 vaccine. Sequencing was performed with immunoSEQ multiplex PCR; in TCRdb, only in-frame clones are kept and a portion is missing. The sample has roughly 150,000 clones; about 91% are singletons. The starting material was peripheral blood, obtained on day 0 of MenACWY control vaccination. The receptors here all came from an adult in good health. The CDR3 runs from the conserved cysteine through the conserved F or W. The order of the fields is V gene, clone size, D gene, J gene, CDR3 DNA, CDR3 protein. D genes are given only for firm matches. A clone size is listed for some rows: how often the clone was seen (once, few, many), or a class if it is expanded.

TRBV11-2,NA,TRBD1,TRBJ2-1,TGTGCCAGCTCACAGGGGGTTTTATCCTACAATGAGCAGTTCTTC,CASSQGVLSYNEQFF
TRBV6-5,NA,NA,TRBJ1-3,TGTGCCAGCAGTTACTCGGAGGCGTCTGGAAACACCATATATTTT,CASSYSEASGNTIYF
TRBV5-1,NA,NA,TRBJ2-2,TGCGCCAGCAGCTTGGAAGGGGCCGGGGAGCTGTTTTTT,CASSLEGAGELFF
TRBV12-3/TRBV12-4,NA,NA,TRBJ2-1,TGTGCCAGCAGTTTACAGGGTTACAATGAGCAGTTCTTC,CASSLQGYNEQFF
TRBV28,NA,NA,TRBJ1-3,TGTGCCAGCAGTTTTCCTGGGATCTCTGGAAACACCATATATTTT,CASSFPGISGNTIYF
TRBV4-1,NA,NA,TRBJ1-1,TGCGCCAGCAGCCAAGGGCTCCGTGCCCCTGAAGCTTTCTTT,CASSQGLRAPEAFF
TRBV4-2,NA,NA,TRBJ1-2,TGTGCCAGCAGCCAAGGTTCATGGGGAGAGAGGGGCTACACCTTC,CASSQGSWGERGYTF
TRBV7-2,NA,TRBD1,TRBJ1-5,TGTGCCAGCAGCTTAGCGAAGTGGACAGGTAACCAGCCCCAGCATTTT,CASSLAKWTGNQPQHF
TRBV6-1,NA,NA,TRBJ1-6,TGTGCCAGCATAGGACTGGGCTCACCCCTCCACTTT,CASIGLGSPLHF
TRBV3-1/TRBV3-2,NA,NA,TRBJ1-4,TGTGCCAGCAGCGTTCAACCGGGACAAAGAACGAAAAAACTGTTTTTT,CASSVQPGQRTKKLFF
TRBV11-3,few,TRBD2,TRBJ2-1,TGTGCCAGCAGCTTAGACAGACTAGCGGGGTACAATGAGCAGTTCTTC,CASSLDRLAGYNEQFF
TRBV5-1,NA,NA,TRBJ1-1,TGCGCCACCAATTCGGGGGGTTTGGGAGCTGAAGCTTTCTTT,CATNSGGLGAEAFF
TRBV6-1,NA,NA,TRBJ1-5,TGTGCCAGCAGTGAGGCACTTGGGGGCAATCAGCCCCAGCATTTT,CASSEALGGNQPQHF
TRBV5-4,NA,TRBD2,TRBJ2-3,TGTGCCAGCAGCTTAGGGGTCCTAGCGGGGGAGGATACGCAGTATTTT,CASSLGVLAGEDTQYF
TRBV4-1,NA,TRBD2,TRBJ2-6,TGCGCCAGCAGCCAAGTGGGGTTCCGGGGGGTAAAATCTGGGGCCAACGTCCTGACTTTC,CASSQVGFRGVKSGANVLTF
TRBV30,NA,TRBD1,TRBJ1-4,TGTGCCTGGAGTGGGGGCAGGGGGTGGAATGAAAAACTGTTTTTT,CAWSGGRGWNEKLFF
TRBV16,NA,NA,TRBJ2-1,TGTGCCAGCAGCCAATTGGGCGCAAGGGCCACTCACTCCTACAATGAGCAGTTCTTC,CASSQLGARATHSYNEQFF
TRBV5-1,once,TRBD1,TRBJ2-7,TGCGCCAGCAGATCCGGGACAGGCCACGAGCAGTACTTC,CASRSGTGHEQYF
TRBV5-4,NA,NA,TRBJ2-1,TGTGCCAGCAGCTTAGGGTATGAGCAGTTCTTC,CASSLGYEQFF
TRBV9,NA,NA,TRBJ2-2,TGTGCCAGCAGCGTAGGAACAGGGATTAACACCGGGGAGCTGTTTTTT,CASSVGTGINTGELFF
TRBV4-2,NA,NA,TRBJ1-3,TGTGCCAGCAGTCGTTTCGGGAACTCGGATGGAAACACCATATATTTT,CASSRFGNSDGNTIYF
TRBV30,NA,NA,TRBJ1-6,TGTGCCTGGAAGACGGGTTACCCCTATAATTCACCCCTCCACTTT,CAWKTGYPYNSPLHF
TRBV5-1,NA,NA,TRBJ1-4,TGCGCCAGCAGCCGCCAGGGATTTACTAATGAAAAACTGTTTTTT,CASSRQGFTNEKLFF
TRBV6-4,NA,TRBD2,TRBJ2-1,TGTGCCAGCAGTTACGGCCCTAGCGGGAGAGACAATGAGCAGTTCTTC,CASSYGPSGRDNEQFF
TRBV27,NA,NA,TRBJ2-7,TGTGCCAGCAGTTTCGGGGGACTGGGGACGTGGGAGCAGTACTTC,CASSFGGLGTWEQYF
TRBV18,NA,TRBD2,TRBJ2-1,TGTGCCAGCTCACCACTCCCTAGCGGGGGTTACAATGAGCAGTTCTTC,CASSPLPSGGYNEQFF